This T cell receptor beta chain was documented in a study of radiation and T cells in renal cell carcinoma. In the study overall: Nephrectomy followed 15 Gy stereotactic body radiation by 4 weeks.

To note about this clone: Its antigen is unknown.

This sample's time point: blood 2 weeks post-SBRT. Treatment described: 15 Gy SBRT to primary tumor, nephrectomy 4 weeks later. After SBRT, blood was collected at 2 and 4 weeks, plus baseline. This renal cell carcinoma was of the clear cell type. Germline values: CDR1 LNHNV, CDR2 YYDKDF (reference sequence). The CDR3 is 15 amino acids. V was clipped by 7 bases and J by 0 bases, with 16 bases between them. The study, taken as a whole, reports: In blood, top tumor clones expanded by 2 weeks, shrinking by 4.

Profiling relied on immunoSEQ multiplex PCR, and the TCRdb table lists in-frame clones only, not all of them. Of approximately 23,000 clones listed, 65% to 85% are singletons. This specimen consisted of blood, obtained from a patient whose treatment included radiotherapy and nephrectomy. V usage is TRBV15 and J usage is TRBJ2-7; the D gene could be TRBD1 or TRBD2 (5 bases each). This clonotype was sampled from a man in his 60s with renal cell carcinoma. DNA of the CDR3: TGTGCCACCACCCCCTACCGGGACCACTCCTACGAGCAGTACTTC. This translates into CATTPYRDHSYEQYF.